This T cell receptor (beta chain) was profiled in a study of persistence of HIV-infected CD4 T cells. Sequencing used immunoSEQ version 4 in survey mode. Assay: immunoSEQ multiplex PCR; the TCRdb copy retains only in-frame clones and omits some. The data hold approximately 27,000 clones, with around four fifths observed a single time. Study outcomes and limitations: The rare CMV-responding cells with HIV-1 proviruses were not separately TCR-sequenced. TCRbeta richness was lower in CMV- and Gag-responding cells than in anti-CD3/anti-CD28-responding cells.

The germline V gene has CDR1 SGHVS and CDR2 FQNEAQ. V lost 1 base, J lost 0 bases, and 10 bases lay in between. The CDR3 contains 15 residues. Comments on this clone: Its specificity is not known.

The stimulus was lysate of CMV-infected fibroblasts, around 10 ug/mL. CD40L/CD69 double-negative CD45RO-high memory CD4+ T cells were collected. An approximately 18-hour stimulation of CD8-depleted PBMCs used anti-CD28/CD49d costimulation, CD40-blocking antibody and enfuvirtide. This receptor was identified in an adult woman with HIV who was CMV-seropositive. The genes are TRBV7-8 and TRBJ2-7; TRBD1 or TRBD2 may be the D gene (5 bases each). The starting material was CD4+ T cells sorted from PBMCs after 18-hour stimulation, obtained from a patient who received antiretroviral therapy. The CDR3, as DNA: TGTGCCAGCAGCTTAGGGGGGTCTAACTCCTACGAGCAGTACGTC. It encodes CASSLGGSNSYEQYV.